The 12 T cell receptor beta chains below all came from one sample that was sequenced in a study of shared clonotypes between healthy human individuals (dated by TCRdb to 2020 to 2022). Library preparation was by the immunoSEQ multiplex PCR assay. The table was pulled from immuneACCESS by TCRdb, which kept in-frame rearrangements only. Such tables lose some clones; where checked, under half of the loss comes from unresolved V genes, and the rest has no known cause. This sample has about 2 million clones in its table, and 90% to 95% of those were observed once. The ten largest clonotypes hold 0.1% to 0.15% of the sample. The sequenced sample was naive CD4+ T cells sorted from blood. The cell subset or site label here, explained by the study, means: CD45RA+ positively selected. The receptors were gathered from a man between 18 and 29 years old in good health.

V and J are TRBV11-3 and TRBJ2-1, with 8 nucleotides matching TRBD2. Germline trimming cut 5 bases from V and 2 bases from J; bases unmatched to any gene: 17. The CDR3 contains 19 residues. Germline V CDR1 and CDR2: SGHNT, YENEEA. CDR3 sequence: CASSLTGLVAPSPYNEQFF. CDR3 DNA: TGTGCCAGCAGCCTAACGGGACTAGTAGCCCCCTCGCCCTACAATGAGCAGTTCTTC.

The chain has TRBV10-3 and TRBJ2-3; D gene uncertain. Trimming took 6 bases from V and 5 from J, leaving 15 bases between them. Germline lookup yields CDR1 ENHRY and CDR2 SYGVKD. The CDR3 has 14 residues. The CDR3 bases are TGTGCCATCAGGGACCATCTCATGGGAGATACGCAGTATTTT. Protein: CAIRDHLMGDTQYF.

The CDR3 nucleotides are TGTGCCAGCTCACCGGGACAACAGCAAGAGACCCAGTACTTC. Translated: CASSPGQQQETQYF. The chain couples TRBV18 to TRBJ2-5; TRBD1 is a possible D gene (6 bases). The V gene's germline CDR1 is KGHSH and CDR2 LQKENI. The V gene lost 3 bases and the J gene lost 2 bases, with 10 bases spanning the gap. This CDR3 region has 14 residues.

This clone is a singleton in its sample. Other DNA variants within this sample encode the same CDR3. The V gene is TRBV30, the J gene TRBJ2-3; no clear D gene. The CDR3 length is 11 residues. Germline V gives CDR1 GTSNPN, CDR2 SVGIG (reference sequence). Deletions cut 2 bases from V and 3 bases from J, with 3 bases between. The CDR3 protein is CAWSSTDTQYF. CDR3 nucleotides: TGTGCCTGGAGTTCTACAGATACGCAGTATTTT.

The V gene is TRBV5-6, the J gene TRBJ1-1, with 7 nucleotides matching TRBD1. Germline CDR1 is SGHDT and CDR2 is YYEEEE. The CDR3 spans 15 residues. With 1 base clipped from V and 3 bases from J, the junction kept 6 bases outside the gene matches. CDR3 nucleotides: TGTGCCAGCAGCTTGTATGACAGGGTATACACTGAAGCTTTCTTT. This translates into CASSLYDRVYTEAFF.

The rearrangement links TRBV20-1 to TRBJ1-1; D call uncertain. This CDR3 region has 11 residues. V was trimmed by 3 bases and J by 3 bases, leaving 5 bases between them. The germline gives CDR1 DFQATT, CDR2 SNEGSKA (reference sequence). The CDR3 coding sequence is TGCAGTGCTAGGGGGTACACTGAAGCTTTCTTT. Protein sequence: CSARGYTEAFF.

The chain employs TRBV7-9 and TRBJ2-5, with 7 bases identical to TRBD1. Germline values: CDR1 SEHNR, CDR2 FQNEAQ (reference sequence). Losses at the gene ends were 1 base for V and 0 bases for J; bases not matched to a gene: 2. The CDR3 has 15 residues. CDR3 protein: CASSLGTGDQETQYF. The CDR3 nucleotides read TGTGCCAGCAGCTTAGGAACAGGGGACCAAGAGACCCAGTACTTC. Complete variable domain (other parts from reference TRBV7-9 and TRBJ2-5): DTGVSQNPRHKITKRGQNVTFRCDPISEHNRLYWYRQTLGQGPEFLTYFQNEAQLEKSRLLSDRFSAERPKGSFSTLEIQRTEQGDSAMYLCASSLGTGDQETQYFGPGTRLLVL.

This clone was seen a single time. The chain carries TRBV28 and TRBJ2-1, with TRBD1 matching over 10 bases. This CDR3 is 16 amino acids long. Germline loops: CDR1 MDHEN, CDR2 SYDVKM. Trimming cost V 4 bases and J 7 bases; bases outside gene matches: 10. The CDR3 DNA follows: TGTGCCAGCAGTTCGTATTGGGACAGGGGAAAGAATGAGCAGTTCTTC. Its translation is CASSSYWDRGKNEQFF. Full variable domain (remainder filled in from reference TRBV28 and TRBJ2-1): DVKVTQSSRYLVKRTGEKVFLECVQDMDHENMFWYRQDPGLGLRLIYFSYDVKMKEKGDIPEGYSVSREKKERFSLILESASTNQTSMYLCASSSYWDRGKNEQFFGPGTRLTVL.

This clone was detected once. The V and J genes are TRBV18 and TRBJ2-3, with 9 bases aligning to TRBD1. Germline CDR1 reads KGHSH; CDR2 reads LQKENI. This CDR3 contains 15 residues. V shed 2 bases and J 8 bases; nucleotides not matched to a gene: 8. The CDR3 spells CASSPTQGAFRTQYF. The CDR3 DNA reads TGTGCCAGCTCACCAACACAGGGGGCGTTTCGTACGCAGTATTTT. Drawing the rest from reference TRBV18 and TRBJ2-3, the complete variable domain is NAGVMQNPRHLVRRRGQEARLRCSPMKGHSHVYWYRQLPEEGLKFMVYLQKENIIDESGMPKERFSAEFPKEGPSILRIQQVVRGDSAAYFCASSPTQGAFRTQYFGPGTRLTVL.

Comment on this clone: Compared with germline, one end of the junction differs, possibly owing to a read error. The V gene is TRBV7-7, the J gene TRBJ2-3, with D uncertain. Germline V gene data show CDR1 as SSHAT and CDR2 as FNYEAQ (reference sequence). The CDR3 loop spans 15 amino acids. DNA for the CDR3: TGTGCTAGCAGCTCTAATACCATTTTGGTAGATACGCAGTATTTT. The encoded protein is CASSSNTILVDTQYF. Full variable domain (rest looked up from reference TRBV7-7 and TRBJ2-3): GAGVSQSPRYKVTKRGQDVTLRCDPISSHATLYWYQQALGQGPEFLTYFNYEAQPDKSGLPSDRFSAERPEGSISTLTIQRTEQRDSAMYRCASSSNTILVDTQYFGPGTRLTVL.

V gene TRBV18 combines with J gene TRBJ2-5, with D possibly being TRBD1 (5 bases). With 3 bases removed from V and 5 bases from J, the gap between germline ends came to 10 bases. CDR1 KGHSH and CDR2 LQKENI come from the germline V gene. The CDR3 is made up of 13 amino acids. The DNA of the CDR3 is TGTGCCAGCTCACCTATGGGGCCGGAGACCCAGTACTTC. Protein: CASSPMGPETQYF.

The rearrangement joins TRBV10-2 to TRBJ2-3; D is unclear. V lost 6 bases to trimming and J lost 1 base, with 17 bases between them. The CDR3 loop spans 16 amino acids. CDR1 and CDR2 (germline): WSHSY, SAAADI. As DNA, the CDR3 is TGCGCCAGCAGAAAGGACCGGTCTTTGGGCACAGATACGCAGTATTTT. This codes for CASRKDRSLGTDTQYF.